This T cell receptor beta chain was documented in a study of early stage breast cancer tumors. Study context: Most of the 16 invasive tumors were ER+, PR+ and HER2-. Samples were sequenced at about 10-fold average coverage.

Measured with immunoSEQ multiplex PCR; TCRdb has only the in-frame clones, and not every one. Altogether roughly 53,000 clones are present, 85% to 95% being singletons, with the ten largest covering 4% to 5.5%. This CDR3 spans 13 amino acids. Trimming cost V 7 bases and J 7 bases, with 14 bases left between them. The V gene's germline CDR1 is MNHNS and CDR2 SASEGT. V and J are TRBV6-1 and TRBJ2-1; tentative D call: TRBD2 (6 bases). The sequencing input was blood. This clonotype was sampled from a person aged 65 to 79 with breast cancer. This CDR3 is CASTQGGVNEQFF. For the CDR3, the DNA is TGTGCCAGCACCCAAGGCGGGGTGAATGAGCAGTTCTTC.